This T cell receptor beta chain was recorded in a study of blood T cells in healthy people across ages. Study-level findings and limits: Older age coincided with a roughly linear decline in TCR beta diversity per million T cells.

Through a sample-barcoded 5' primer and a J-beta primer mix, a second PCR was run for roughly 6 to 12 cycles. TCRdb re-analysed the 5' RACE reads in MiXCR, keeping a single row per CDR3 protein. This table has some 640,000 distinct CDR3 sequences, 49% appearing once. This clonotype has a single count. What it binds is unknown. This sequence may be a read error, since a much larger clone differs from it by one base. This CDR3 has 13 residues. Germline CDR1 LGHNA, CDR2 YSLEER. Trimming took 3 bases from V and 9 from J, leaving 14 bases between them. V and J are TRBV4-3 and TRBJ2-5; maybe TRBD2 (5 bases). Material for sequencing was blood. The origin of this receptor is a woman in her sixties or seventies in good health. CDR3: CASSQGLLEAQYF. The CDR3 bases are TGCGCCAGCAGCCAGGGTTTATTGGAGGCCCAGTACTTC.